This TCR beta chain is drawn from a study of response to subunit inactivated influenza vaccine. General study findings and limits: The study's authors posited that every seasonal influenza vaccination enlists few new T cells.

Remarks on this clonotype: Its antigen is not known.

A single record per CDR3 protein comes from TCRdb applying MiXCR to the RT-PCR reads. The table records around 520,000 distinct CDR3 sequences, roughly 25% of them present only once. This sample comprised CD4+ T cells sorted from PBMCs, obtained roughly 5 days after vaccination. The sequence was obtained from a man aged 50 to 60 who received an inactivated influenza vaccine.

The CDR3 here is CASSSSGTSRETQYF. CDR3 nucleotide sequence: TGTGCCAGCAGCTCCTCCGGGACTAGCAGGGAGACCCAGTACTTC. The chain has TRBV7-2 and TRBJ2-5, with 9 nucleotides matching TRBD2. This CDR3 region has 15 residues. V dropped 4 bases and J dropped 5; count of bases not matched to a gene: 8. Germline CDR1 SGHTA, CDR2 FQGNSA.